The rows below give T cell receptor beta chains drawn from one sample of a study of cytomegalovirus exposure and HLA in healthy donors. Method: immunoSEQ multiplex PCR; TCRdb's copy keeps in-frame clones and lacks some. The sample shows about 170,000 clones, around 80% of them seen only once. The sample consisted of PBMCs. Every receptor here comes from a woman in her forties or fifties in good health and CMV-seronegative. The CDR3 runs from the conserved cysteine through the conserved F or W.

CDR3 length: 12; V gene: TRBV29-1; J gene: TRBJ2-1; CDR3 protein: CSVRDYLLEQFF
CDR3 length: 16; V gene: TRBV6-6; J gene: TRBJ2-3; CDR3 protein: CASSYSIDRGTDTQYF
CDR3 length: 16; V gene: TRBV4-2; J gene: TRBJ1-3; CDR3 protein: CASSQGTTGTGNTIYF
CDR3 length: 15; V gene: TRBV18; J gene: TRBJ2-5; CDR3 protein: CASSAGTGVQETQYF
CDR3 length: 16; V gene: TRBV7-9; J gene: TRBJ1-2; CDR3 protein: CSSSWAGTNRNYGYTF
CDR3 length: 14; V gene: TRBV19; J gene: TRBJ2-3; CDR3 protein: CASSIGLETDTQYF
CDR3 length: 16; V gene: TRBV9; J gene: TRBJ2-1; CDR3 protein: CASSPRSSGIENEQFF
CDR3 length: 15; V gene: TRBV5-6; J gene: .; CDR3 protein: CASSSPGLVRYEQYF
CDR3 length: 15; V gene: TRBV28; J gene: TRBJ2-7; CDR3 protein: CASSLGRLAGGRQYF
CDR3 length: 13; V gene: TRBV29-1; J gene: TRBJ2-7; CDR3 protein: CSVAVQGDYEQYF
CDR3 length: 15; V gene: TRBV28; J gene: TRBJ1-2; CDR3 protein: CASSSTGQGLYGYTF
CDR3 length: 15; V gene: TRBV4-3; J gene: TRBJ2-5; CDR3 protein: CASSRSTGTEETQYF
CDR3 length: 14; V gene: TRBV9; J gene: TRBJ2-1; CDR3 protein: CASSGRREAGEQFF
CDR3 length: 15; V gene: TRBV5-6; J gene: TRBJ2-1; CDR3 protein: CASSLPGETYNEQFF
CDR3 length: 15; V gene: TRBV6-6; J gene: TRBJ2-7; CDR3 protein: CASSPRSEPSYEQYF
CDR3 length: 16; V gene: TRBV11-2; J gene: TRBJ1-4; CDR3 protein: CASSFGVQGPGEKLFF
CDR3 length: 17; V gene: TRBV4-3; J gene: TRBJ2-3; CDR3 protein: CASSQDKVAGGTDTQYF
CDR3 length: 14; V gene: TRBV7-8; J gene: TRBJ2-3; CDR3 protein: CASSLDDRGDTQYF
CDR3 length: 14; V gene: TRBV12-5; J gene: TRBJ1-1; CDR3 protein: CASRQGEVNTEAFF
CDR3 length: 16; V gene: TRBV7-9; J gene: TRBJ1-1; CDR3 protein: CASSLGNTGRAAEAFF
CDR3 length: 13; V gene: TRBV28; J gene: TRBJ1-5; CDR3 protein: CASSYSVVQPQHF
CDR3 length: 16; V gene: TRBV5-1; J gene: TRBJ2-1; CDR3 protein: CASSAGLAGIYNEQFF
CDR3 length: 17; V gene: TRBV9; J gene: TRBJ2-1; CDR3 protein: CASSFGTSGAPYNEQFF
CDR3 length: 15; V gene: TRBV4-3; J gene: TRBJ2-7; CDR3 protein: CASSQDWEEPYEQYF
CDR3 length: 15; V gene: TRBV19; J gene: TRBJ2-1; CDR3 protein: CASSIMRDSYNEQFF
CDR3 length: 15; V gene: TRBV11-1; J gene: TRBJ2-3; CDR3 protein: CASSLGREWTDTQYF
CDR3 length: 13; V gene: TRBV30; J gene: TRBJ2-5; CDR3 protein: CAWTGQYQETQYF
CDR3 length: 14; V gene: TRBV9; J gene: TRBJ1-1; CDR3 protein: CASSSQGWGAEAFF
CDR3 length: 15; V gene: TRBV5-1; J gene: TRBJ1-2; CDR3 protein: CASSLVAGNVYGYTF
CDR3 length: 13; V gene: TRBV5-1; J gene: TRBJ2-1; CDR3 protein: CASSFRTADEQFF
CDR3 length: 12; V gene: TRBV30; J gene: TRBJ1-1; CDR3 protein: CAWGGVDTEAFF
CDR3 length: 14; V gene: TRBV7-8; J gene: TRBJ1-1; CDR3 protein: CASSLGGGNTEAFF
CDR3 length: 14; V gene: TRBV6-1; J gene: TRBJ1-2; CDR3 protein: CASRTDRPNYGYTF
CDR3 length: 16; V gene: TRBV6-5; J gene: TRBJ2-7; CDR3 protein: CASSYSGQGVPYEQYF
CDR3 length: 16; V gene: TRBV15; J gene: TRBJ1-5; CDR3 protein: CATSREAQGAGRPQHF
CDR3 length: 14; V gene: TRBV9; J gene: TRBJ1-1; CDR3 protein: CASSVDRGLAEAFF
CDR3 length: 14; V gene: TRBV14; J gene: TRBJ1-3; CDR3 protein: CASSPTGWENTIYF